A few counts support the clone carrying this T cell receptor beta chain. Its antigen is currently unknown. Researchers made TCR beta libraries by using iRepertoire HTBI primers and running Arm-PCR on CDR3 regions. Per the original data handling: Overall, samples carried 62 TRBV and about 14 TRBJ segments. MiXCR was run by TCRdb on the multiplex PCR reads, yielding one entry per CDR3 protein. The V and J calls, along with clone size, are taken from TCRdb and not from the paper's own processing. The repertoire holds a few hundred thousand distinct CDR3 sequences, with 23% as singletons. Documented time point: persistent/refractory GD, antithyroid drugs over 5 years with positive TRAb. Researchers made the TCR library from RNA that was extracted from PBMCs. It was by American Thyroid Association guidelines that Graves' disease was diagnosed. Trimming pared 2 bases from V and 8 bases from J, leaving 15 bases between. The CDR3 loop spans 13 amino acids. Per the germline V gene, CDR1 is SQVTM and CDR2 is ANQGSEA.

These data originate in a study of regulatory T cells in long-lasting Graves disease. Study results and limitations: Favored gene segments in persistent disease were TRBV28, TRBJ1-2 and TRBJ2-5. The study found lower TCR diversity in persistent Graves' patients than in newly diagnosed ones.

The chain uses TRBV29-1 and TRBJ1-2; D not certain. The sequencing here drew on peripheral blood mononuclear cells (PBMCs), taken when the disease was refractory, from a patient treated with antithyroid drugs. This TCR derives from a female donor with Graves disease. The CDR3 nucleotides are TGCAGCGTTGAAAAGTTTGTCGAGGACGGCTACACCTTC. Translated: CSVEKFVEDGYTF. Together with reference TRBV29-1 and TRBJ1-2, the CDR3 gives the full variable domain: SAVISQKPSRDICQRGTSLTIQCQVDSQVTMMFWYRQQPGQSLTLIATANQGSEATYESGFVIDKFPISRPNLTFSTLTVSNMSPEDSSIYLCSVEKFVEDGYTFGSGTRLTVV.